This T cell receptor (beta chain) was profiled in a study of CD8 T cells in Susac syndrome. Germline V gene lookup returns CDR1 SQVTM and CDR2 ANQGSEA. The CDR3 extends over 12 amino acids. V was cut by 3 bases and J by 6 bases, with 11 bases left in between. An input of roughly 0.45 to 1 ug of RNA was subjected to reverse transcription using random hexamers. One entry per CDR3 protein results from TCRdb running MiXCR on the immunoSEQ multiplex PCR reads. Of 80,000 to 90,000 distinct CDR3 sequences listed, roughly 91% are singletons. Details on this clonotype: Its antigen is not known.

Points from the study as a whole: An acknowledgment was made by the study that its TCR sequencing and HLA analysis involved relatively few individuals.

The sequence was obtained from a human donor in good health. Sequenced material: CD8+ T cells from PBMCs. The chain uses TRBV29-1 and TRBJ1-1; no clear D. Here the CDR3 reads CSVEGGNAEAFF. The CDR3, as DNA: TGCAGCGTTGAGGGAGGTAACGCTGAAGCTTTCTTT.